This T cell receptor (beta chain) was retrieved from a study of blood T cell repertoires in COVID-19. Study summary: Samples taken during acute and convalescent COVID-19 were collected in the United States, Italy and Spain. PBMCs, B-cell-depleted T cells, or T cells were the source of the cDNA or gDNA that made up the material.

TCRdb's table, derived via immunoSEQ multiplex PCR, lists solely in-frame clones and lacks some. This sample carries 440,000 or so clones, over 75% of them seen once, and the ten largest clones take around 1.5%. Enrolled during active infection, Seattle patients were then followed longitudinally. Per germline, CDR1 MDHEN and CDR2 SYDVKM. Trimming stripped 8 bases from V and 0 bases from J, with 4 bases between. The CDR3 is 11 amino acids. This rearrangement joins TRBV28 to TRBJ1-1; D unresolved. This clonotype originated in a woman aged 40-49 years with COVID-19, enrolled during active disease. Sequencing was done on a sample of peripheral blood. The CDR3 sequence: CASEVNTEAFF. The DNA for the CDR3 is TGTGCCAGCGAGGTGAACACTGAAGCTTTCTTT.